This TCR beta chain was sequenced for a study of early T cells in non-severe SARS-CoV-2 infection (dated by TCRdb to the early 2020s). With respect to the entire study: Bulk RNA from unsorted whole blood was used for TCR sequencing, so alpha and beta chains could not be paired.

The germline V gene yields SGHVS for CDR1 and FQNEAQ for CDR2. V trim: 6 bases; J trim: 7 bases; unmatched bases: 7. The CDR3 contains 15 residues, cysteine and phenylalanine counted. Only CDR3 DNA is held: 45 bases, read in frame from base 1. Set within a cohort of healthcare workers in London, UK, this nested case-control study involved weekly PCR testing of nasopharyngeal swabs along with blood sampling. Healthcare workers were recruited between 23 and 31 March 2020, during the week of the UK lockdown, and were followed weekly for up to roughly 15 weeks. Study-wide conclusions, independent of this receptor: VDJdb matching was skewed toward anti-spike CD8 responses and likely underestimated virus-specific expansions by missing private and CD4 specificities.

The library was made by 5' RACE. This sample was sequenced with a NextSeq 500. To correct for sequencing error and PCR bias, the TCR library protocol tagged individual cDNA molecules with unique molecular identifiers. Both TCR alpha and beta chains were sequenced, and tight co-correlation was observed between alpha and beta sequence abundances in each sample. The paper's data handling went like this. V gene, J gene and CDR3 annotation of TCR sequences was performed with Decombinator V4. TCRs were defined as expanded if a significant change between any two time points was detected under a Poisson model with p below 0.0001. TCR abundances were normalised to the total number of TCRs sequenced per sample and were expressed as counts per million. MAIT TCRs were defined by TRAV1-2 paired with TRAJ12, TRAJ20 or TRAJ33, and iNKT TCRs by TRAV10 paired with TRAJ18. VDJdb, accessed 1 November 2021, was searched for CMV, EBV and SARS-CoV-2 annotated TCRs, with TCRs annotated for multiple antigens excluded. TCRdb's own reprocessing of the public reads used fastp at Q25 and MiXCR and kept productive beta chains. Under each unique CDR3 protein, matching rows form one entry showing the most common genes and DNA. The V and J calls were not made by the authors but by TCRdb's processing. In all, the sample holds roughly 40,000 distinct CDR3 sequences, and about 5.9% of those were seen once. The top ten constitute about 8.3% of the sample.

This clonotype occurred many times. Its antigen is still unknown. No qualities accompany the bases; no much larger clone lies one base away. Sequences were derived from whole blood, sampled at baseline. This receptor was identified in an adult who was a healthcare worker with PCR-confirmed SARS-CoV-2 infection or an uninfected control (not recorded which). The receptor chain draws on TRBV7-8 and TRBJ2-3, with TRBD2 matching 13 junction bases. The base sequence is TGTGCCAGCAGTCAACTAGCGGGGGGGCCTAATACGCAGTATTTT. Its coded protein is CASSQLAGGPNTQYF.